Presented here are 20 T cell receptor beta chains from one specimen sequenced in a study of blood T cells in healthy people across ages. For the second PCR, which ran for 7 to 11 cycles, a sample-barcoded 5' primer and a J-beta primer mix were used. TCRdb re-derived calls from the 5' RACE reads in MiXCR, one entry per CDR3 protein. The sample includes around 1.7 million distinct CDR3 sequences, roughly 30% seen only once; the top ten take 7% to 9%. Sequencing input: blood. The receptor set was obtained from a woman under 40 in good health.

The CDR3 sequence: CASSFLGQGDGYTF. As DNA, the CDR3 is TGTGCCAGCAGCTTCTTAGGGCAGGGAGATGGCTACACCTTC. The chain joins TRBV5-6 to TRBJ1-2; possibly TRBD1 for D (5 bases). Trimming cost V 2 bases and J 6 bases, with 14 bases left between them. This CDR3 has 14 amino acids. Germline-derived CDR1 and CDR2 are SGHDT and YYEEEE.

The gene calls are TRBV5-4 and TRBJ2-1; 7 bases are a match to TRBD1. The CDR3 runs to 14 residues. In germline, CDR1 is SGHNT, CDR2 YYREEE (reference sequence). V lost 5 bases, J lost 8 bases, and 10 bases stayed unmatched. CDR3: CASSQAQGWDEQFF. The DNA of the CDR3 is TGTGCCAGCAGTCAGGCACAGGGGTGGGATGAGCAGTTCTTC.

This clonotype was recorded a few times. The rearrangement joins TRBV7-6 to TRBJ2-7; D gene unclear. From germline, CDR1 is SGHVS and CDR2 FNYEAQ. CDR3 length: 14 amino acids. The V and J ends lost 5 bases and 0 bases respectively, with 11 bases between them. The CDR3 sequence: CASSIRLTSYEQYF. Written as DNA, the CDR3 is TGTGCCAGCAGCATCCGTTTGACCTCCTACGAGCAGTACTTC.

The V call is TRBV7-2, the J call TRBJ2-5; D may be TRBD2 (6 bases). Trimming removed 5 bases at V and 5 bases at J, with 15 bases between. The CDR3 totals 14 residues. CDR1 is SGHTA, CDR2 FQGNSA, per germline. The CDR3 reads CASSLPRGFETQYF. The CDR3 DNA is TGTGCCAGCAGCCTGCCCCGGGGGTTTGAGACCCAGTACTTC.

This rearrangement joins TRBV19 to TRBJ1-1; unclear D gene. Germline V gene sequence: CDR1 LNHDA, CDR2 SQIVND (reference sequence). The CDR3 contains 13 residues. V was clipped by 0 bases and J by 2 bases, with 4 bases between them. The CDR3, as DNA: TGTGCCAGTAGTATAGAAGCCAACACTGAAGCTTTCTTT. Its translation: CASSIEANTEAFF.

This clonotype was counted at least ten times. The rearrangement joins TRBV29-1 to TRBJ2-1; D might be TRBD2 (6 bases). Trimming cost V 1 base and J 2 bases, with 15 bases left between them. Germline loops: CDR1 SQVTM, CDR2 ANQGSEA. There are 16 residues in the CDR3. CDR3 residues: CSVEGSGSFAYNEQFF. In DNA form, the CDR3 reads TGCAGCGTTGAAGGTTCCGGGAGCTTCGCCTACAATGAGCAGTTCTTC.

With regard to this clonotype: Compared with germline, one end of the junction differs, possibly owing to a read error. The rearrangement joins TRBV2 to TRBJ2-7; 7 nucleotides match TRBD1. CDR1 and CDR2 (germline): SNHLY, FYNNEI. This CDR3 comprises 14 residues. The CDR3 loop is CASSSDRASYEQDF. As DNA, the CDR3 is TGTGCCAGCAGTTCAGACAGGGCCTCCTACGAGCAGGACTTC.

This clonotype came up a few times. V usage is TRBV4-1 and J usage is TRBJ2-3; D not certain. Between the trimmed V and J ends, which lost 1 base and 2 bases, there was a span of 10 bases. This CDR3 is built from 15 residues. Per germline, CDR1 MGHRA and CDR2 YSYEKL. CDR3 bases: TGCGCCAGCAGCCAAGCCAACCCCTTCACAGATACGCAGTATTTT. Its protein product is CASSQANPFTDTQYF.

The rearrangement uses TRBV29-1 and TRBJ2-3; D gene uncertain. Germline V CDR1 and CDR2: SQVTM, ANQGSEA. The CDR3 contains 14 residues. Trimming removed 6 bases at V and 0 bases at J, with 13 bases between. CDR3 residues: CSVRPGQSTDTQYF. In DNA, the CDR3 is TGCAGCGTGAGACCCGGGCAGAGCACAGATACGCAGTATTTT.

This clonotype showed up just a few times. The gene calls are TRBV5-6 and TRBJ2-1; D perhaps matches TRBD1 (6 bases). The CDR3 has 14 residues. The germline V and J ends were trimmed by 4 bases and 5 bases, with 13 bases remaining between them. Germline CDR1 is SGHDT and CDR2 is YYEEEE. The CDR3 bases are TGTGCCAGCAGCCTACAGGGTGACCACAATGAGCAGTTCTTC. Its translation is CASSLQGDHNEQFF.

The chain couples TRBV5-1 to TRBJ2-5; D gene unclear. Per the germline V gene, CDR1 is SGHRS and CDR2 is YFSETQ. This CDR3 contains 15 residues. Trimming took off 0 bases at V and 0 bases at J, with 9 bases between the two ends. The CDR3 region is CASSLGQTDQETQYF. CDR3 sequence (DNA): TGCGCCAGCAGCTTGGGTCAGACCGACCAAGAGACCCAGTACTTC. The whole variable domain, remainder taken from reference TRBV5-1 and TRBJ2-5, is KAGVTQTPRYLIKTRGQQVTLSCSPISGHRSVSWYQQTPGQGLQFLFEYFSETQRNKGNFPGRFSGRQFSNSRSEMNVSTLELGDSALYLCASSLGQTDQETQYFGPGTRLLVL.

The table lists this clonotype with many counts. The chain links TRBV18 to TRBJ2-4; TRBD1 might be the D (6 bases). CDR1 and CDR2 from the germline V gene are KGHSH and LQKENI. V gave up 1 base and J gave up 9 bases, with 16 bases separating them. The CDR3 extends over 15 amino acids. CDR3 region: CASSPRTEPRSIQYF. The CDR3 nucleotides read TGTGCCAGCTCACCACGGACAGAGCCGAGGAGCATTCAGTACTTC.

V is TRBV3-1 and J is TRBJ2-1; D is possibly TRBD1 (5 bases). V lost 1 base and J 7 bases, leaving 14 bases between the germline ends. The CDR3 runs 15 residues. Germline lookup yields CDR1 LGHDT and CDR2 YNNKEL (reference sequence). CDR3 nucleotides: TGTGCCAGCAGCCAAGCAGGTCAGGGCTTTAATGAGCAGTTCTTC. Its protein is CASSQAGQGFNEQFF.

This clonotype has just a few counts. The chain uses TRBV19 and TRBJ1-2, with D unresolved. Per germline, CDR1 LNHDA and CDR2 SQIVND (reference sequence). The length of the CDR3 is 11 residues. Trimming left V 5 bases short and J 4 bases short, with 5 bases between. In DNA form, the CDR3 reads TGTGCCAGTAGTCGACTCTATGGCTACACCTTC. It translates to CASSRLYGYTF.

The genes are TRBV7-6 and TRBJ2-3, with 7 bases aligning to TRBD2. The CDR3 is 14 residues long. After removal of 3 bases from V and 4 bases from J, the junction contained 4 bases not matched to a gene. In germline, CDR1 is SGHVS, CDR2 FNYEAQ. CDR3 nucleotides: TGTGCCAGCAGCTTCAGCGGGGTCTCAGATACGCAGTATTTT. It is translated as CASSFSGVSDTQYF.

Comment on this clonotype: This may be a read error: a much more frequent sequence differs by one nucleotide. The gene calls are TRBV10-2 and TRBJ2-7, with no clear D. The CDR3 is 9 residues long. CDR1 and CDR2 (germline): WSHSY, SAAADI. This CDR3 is CTNSYEQYF. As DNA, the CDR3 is TGCACCAACTCCTACGAGCAGTACTTC.

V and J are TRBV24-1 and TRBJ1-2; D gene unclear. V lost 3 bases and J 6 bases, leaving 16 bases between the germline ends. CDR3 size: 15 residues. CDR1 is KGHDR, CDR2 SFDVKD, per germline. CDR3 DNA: TGTGCCACCAGTGATACGGACGCGGGTGGGGATGGCTACACCTTC. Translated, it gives CATSDTDAGGDGYTF.

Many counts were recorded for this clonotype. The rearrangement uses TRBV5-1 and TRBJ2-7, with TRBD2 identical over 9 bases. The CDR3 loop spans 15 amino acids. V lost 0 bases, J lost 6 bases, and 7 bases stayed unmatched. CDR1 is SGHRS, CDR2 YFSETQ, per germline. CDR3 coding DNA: TGCGCCAGCAGCTTGGAACCTAGCGGGGCCGTCGAGCAGTACTTC. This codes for CASSLEPSGAVEQYF.

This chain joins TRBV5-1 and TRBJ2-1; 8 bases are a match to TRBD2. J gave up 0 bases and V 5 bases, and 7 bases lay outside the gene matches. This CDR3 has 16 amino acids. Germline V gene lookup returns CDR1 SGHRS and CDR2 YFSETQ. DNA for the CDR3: TGCGCCAGCAGGGTGAGCGGGAGTTCCTCCTACAATGAGCAGTTCTTC. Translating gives CASRVSGSSSYNEQFF.

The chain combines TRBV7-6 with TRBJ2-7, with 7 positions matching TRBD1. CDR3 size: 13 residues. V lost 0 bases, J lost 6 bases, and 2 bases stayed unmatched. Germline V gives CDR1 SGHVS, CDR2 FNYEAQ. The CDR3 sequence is CASSLAKGAEQYF. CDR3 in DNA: TGTGCCAGCAGCTTAGCGAAGGGGGCCGAGCAGTACTTC.